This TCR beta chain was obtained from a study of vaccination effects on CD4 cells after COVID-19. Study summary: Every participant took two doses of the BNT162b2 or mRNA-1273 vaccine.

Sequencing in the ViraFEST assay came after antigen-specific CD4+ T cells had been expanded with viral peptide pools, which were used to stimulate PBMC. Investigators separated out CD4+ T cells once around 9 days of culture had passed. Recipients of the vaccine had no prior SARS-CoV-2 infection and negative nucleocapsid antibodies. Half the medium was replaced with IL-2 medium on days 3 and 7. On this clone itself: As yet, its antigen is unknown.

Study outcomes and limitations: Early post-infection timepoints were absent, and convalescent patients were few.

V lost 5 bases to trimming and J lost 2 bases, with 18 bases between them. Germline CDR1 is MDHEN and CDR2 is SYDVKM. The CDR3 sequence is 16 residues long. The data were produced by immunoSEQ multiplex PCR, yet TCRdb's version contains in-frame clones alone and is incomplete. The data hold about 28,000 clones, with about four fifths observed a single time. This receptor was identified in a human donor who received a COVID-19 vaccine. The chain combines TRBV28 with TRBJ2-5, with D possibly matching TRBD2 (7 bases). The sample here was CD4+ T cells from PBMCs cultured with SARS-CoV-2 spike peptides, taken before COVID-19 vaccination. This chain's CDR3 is CASSDPRGRGQETQYF. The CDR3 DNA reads TGTGCCAGCAGTGATCCGCGGGGGAGGGGGCAAGAGACCCAGTACTTC.